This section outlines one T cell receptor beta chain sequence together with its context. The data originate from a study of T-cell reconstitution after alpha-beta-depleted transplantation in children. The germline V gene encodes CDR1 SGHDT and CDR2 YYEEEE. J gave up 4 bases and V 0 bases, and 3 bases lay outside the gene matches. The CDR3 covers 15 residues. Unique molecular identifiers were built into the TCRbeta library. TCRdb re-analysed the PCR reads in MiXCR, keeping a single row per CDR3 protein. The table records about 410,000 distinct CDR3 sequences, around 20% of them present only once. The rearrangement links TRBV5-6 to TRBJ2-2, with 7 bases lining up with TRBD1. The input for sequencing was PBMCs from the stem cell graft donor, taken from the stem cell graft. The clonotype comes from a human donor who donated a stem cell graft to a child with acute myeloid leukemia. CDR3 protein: CASSLAGQLTGELFF. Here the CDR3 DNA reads TGTGCCAGCAGCTTGGCGGGACAGCTCACCGGGGAGCTGTTTTTT.